This T cell receptor (beta chain) was sequenced for a study of cytomegalovirus exposure and HLA in healthy donors. Study observations and caveats: As a later analysis revealed, most CMV-associated TCR beta chains appeared HLA-restricted.

V shed 3 bases and J 7 bases; nucleotides not matched to a gene: 10. The CDR3 covers 15 residues. The germline V gene encodes CDR1 SGDLS and CDR2 YYNGEE. Note on this clone: No antigen is known for it.

13 Jbeta primers and 60 Vbeta primers were used for the PCR. Data came from immunoSEQ multiplex PCR; TCRdb stores just in-frame clones and leaves some out. This sample has 150,000 to 190,000 clones, with approximately 77% found just once. The clonotype comes from a man in his late teens or twenties in good health and CMV-seronegative. The sequencing sample was made of PBMCs. This chain uses TRBV9 with TRBJ2-7, with 10 bases that match TRBD2. The CDR3 protein is CASSDGGTSGVEQYF. The CDR3 nucleotides are TGTGCCAGCAGCGATGGGGGAACTAGCGGGGTTGAGCAGTACTTC.